This T cell receptor (beta chain) came from a study of tumor-infiltrating lymphocytes in primary liver carcinoma. Alongside blood RNA obtained from unsorted whole blood, germline DNA was also extracted. Researchers generated TCR beta cDNA from around 0.55 ug of total RNA, relying on a constant-region primer. Libraries covering TCR beta were generated through three nested multiplex PCR rounds (using a slightly modified ARM-PCR). Running around 10 cycles apiece, the first two PCR rounds relied on TRBV1-TRBV30 forward primers together with a C-beta reverse primer. TCRdb reprocessed the multiplex PCR reads via MiXCR and lists one record per CDR3 protein. Of fewer than 400,000 distinct CDR3 sequences in the sample, approximately 65% are singletons; the top ten hold approximately 9%. Of note for this clonotype: A read error may account for a junction end that differs from germline.

Per germline, CDR1 MDHEN and CDR2 SYDVKM. This CDR3 region has 12 residues. The genes are TRBV28 and TRBJ1-5, with D tentatively TRBD1 (5 bases). This clonotype was obtained from a man aged 35-49 years with primary liver carcinoma and hepatitis B virus infection. Material for sequencing was peripheral blood. This chain's CDR3 is CASSLDKHPQHF. The CDR3 DNA follows: TGCGCCAGCAGTTTGGACAAACATCCCCAGCATTTT. Variable domain in full (rest from reference TRBV28 and TRBJ1-5): DVKVTQSSRYLVKRTGEKVFLECVQDMDHENMFWYRQDPGLGLRLIYFSYDVKMKEKGDIPEGYSVSREKKERFSLILESASTNQTSMYLCASSLDKHPQHFGDGTRLSIL.